The clone carrying this T cell receptor (beta chain) was seen a handful of times. Libraries for TCRalpha and TCRbeta carried sample barcodes and unique molecular identifiers via 5'RACE. TCRdb re-derived calls from the 5' RACE reads in MiXCR, one entry per CDR3 protein. The table shows fewer than 95,000 distinct CDR3 sequences, with approximately 15% occurring only once. This sample was included in a study of T-cell memory formation after mild COVID-19. The sequencing input was PBMCs or a T cell subset sorted from them (not recorded which). This receptor was identified in a man aged 18 to 30 who had mild COVID-19 (a few samples of this study predate the infection). Cell type and time point are not known.

CDR3: CASSPIRGENTEAFF. The CDR3 DNA reads as TGTGCCAGCAGCCCCATTAGGGGGGAGAACACTGAAGCTTTCTTT. V usage is TRBV5-8 and J usage is TRBJ1-1, with D maybe TRBD1 (6 bases). The germline gives CDR1 SGHTS, CDR2 YDEGEE. CDR3 size: 15 residues. V was pared by 4 bases and J by 1 base, with 14 bases between.